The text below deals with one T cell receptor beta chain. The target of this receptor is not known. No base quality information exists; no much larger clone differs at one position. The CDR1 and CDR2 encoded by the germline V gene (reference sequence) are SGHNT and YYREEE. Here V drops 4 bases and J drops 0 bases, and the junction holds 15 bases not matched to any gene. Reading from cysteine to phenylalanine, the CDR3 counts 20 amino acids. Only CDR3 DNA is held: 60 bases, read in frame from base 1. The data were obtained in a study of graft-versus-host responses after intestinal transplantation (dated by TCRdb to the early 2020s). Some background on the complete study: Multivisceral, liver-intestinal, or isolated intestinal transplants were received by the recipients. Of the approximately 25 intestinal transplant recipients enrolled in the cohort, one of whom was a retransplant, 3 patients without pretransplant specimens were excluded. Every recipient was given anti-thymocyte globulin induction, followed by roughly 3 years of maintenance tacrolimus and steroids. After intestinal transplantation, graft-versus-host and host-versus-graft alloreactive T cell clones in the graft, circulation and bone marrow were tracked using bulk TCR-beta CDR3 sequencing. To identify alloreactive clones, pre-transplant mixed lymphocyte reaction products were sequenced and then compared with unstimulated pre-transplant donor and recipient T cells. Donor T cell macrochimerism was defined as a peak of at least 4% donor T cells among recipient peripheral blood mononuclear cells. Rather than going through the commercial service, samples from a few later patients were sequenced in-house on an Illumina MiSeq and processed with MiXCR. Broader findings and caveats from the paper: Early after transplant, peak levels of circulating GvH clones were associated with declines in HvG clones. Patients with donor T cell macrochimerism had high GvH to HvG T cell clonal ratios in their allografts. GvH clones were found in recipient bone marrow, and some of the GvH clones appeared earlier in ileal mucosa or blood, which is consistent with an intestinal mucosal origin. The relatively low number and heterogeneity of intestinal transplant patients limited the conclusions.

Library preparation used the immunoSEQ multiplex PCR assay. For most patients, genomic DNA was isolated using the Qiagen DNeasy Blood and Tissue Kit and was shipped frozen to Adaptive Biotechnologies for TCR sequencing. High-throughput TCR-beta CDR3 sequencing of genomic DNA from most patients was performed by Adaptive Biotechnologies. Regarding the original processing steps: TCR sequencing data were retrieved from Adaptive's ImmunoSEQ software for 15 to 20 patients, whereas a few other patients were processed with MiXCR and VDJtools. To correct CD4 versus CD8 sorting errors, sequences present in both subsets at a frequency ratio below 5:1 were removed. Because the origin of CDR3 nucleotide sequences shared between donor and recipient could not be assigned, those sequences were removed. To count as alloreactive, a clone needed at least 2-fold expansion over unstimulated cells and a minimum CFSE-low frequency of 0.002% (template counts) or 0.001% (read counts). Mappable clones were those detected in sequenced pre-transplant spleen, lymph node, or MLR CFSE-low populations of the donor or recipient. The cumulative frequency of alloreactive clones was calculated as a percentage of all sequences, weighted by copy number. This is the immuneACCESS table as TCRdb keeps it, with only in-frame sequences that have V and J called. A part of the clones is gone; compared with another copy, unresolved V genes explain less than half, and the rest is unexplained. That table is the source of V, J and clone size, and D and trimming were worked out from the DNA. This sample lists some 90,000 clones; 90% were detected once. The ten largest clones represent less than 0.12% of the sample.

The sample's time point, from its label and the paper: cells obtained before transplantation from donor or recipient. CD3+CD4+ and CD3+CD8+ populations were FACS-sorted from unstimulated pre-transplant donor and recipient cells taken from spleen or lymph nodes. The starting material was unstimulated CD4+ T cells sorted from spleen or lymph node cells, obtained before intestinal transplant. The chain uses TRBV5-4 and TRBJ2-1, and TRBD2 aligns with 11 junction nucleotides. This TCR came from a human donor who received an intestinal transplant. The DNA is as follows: TGTGCCAGCAGCCGAGTAGCGGGGGGGACCCATCAAATCTCCTACAATGAGCAGTTCTTC. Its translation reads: CASSRVAGGTHQISYNEQFF.